The rows below give T cell receptor beta chains drawn from one sample of a study of blood T cell repertoires in COVID-19. Clones were read by immunoSEQ multiplex PCR, and TCRdb kept only the in-frame ones, dropping some. The table lists some 340,000 clones, roughly 85% of them singletons, with 3% to 4% in the top ten. The specimen sequenced was peripheral blood. These receptors all stem from a woman aged 18-30 years with acute or convalescent COVID-19. The CDR3 runs from the conserved cysteine through the conserved F or W. The D gene is left open where the match is weak. The listing skips clone size in some rows; elsewhere it reads once, few, many or a size class.

size | D | J | V | DNA | CDR3
. | . | TRBJ2-7 | TRBV5-6 | TGTGCCAGCAGCCCCACCGGGGATTCCTACGAGCAGTACTTC | CASSPTGDSYEQYF
. | . | TRBJ1-1 | TRBV29-1 | TGCAGCGTTGAAAAGGGGACTGAAGCTTTCTTT | CSVEKGTEAFF
. | TRBD1 | TRBJ2-7 | TRBV25-1 | TGTGCCAGCAGTGCTCTCGGACAGGCCTACGAGCAGTACTTC | CASSALGQAYEQYF
once | TRBD1 | TRBJ1-2 | TRBV14 | TGTGCCAGCAGCCCTCGGACAGGGGGCACTGGTGGCTACACCTTC | CASSPRTGGTGGYTF
. | TRBD1 | TRBJ1-5 | TRBV28 | TGTGCCAGCAGGGCGGGACAGGGGCGTCAGCCCCAGCATTTT | CASRAGQGRQPQHF
. | . | TRBJ2-7 | TRBV4-1 | TGCGCCAGCAGGCGGTTCGACAGCTCCTACGAGCAGTACTTC | CASRRFDSSYEQYF
once | TRBD1 | TRBJ1-3 | TRBV30 | TGTGCCTGGAGCGGGGACAGGGGGCCGTCTGGAAACACCATATATTTT | CAWSGDRGPSGNTIYF
few | . | TRBJ2-7 | TRBV28 | TGTGCCAGCAGTTCCACCGGGACTCAGATCTACGAGCAGTACTTC | CASSSTGTQIYEQYF
. | TRBD1 | TRBJ2-7 | TRBV19 | TGTGCCAGTAGTAGATCCGGGACAGGGGAGGACGAGCAGTACTTC | CASSRSGTGEDEQYF
. | TRBD1 | TRBJ1-4 | TRBV6-1 | TGTGCCAGCAGTGAAGGACAGGGTCGGGGACGTAATGAAAAACTGTTTTTT | CASSEGQGRGRNEKLFF
. | . | TRBJ2-2 | TRBV9 | TGTGCCAGCAGCGAGGTCGGAGTGACCGGGGAGCTGTTTTTT | CASSEVGVTGELFF
. | . | TRBJ2-7 | TRBV19 | TGTGCCAGTAGTACTTACAGGAATTCCTACGAGCAGTACTTC | CASSTYRNSYEQYF
. | . | TRBJ1-1 | TRBV28 | TGTGCCAGCAGTGAAACAGGACCCACTGAAGCTTTCTTT | CASSETGPTEAFF
few | . | TRBJ1-4 | TRBV19 | TGTGCCAGTAGTATAGTGGGGAGAGCTAATGAAAAACTGTTTTTT | CASSIVGRANEKLFF
. | . | TRBJ1-1 | TRBV7-3 | TGTGCCAGCAGCTTAAGTCCGGGTTTGAACACTGAAGCTTTCTTT | CASSLSPGLNTEAFF
. | . | TRBJ2-2 | TRBV5-8 | TGTGCCAGCAGCTTGAGAACTCGGCGGTCCGGGGAGCTGTTTTTT | CASSLRTRRSGELFF
many | . | TRBJ1-1 | TRBV9 | TGTGCCAGCAAACCCTGGGAGTACACTGAAGCTTTCTTT | CASKPWEYTEAFF
few | . | TRBJ1-1 | TRBV3-1/TRBV3-2 | TGTGCCAGCAGCCAGAGACACAGGGAAGGCACTGAAGCTTTCTTT | CASSQRHREGTEAFF
few | . | TRBJ2-5 | TRBV7-2 | TGTGCCAGCAGCTTTTCCCTTCAGGTCCAAGAGACCCAGTACTTC | CASSFSLQVQETQYF
. | TRBD1 | TRBJ1-2 | TRBV7-9 | TGTGCCAGCAGCTTAACCGGGACAGAAGCTAACTATGGCTACACCTTC | CASSLTGTEANYGYTF
. | . | TRBJ1-2 | TRBV3-1/TRBV3-2 | TGTGCCAGCAGCCAGGGCAGCTGGGTAAACGGCTACACCTTC | CASSQGSWVNGYTF
. | . | TRBJ2-6 | TRBV23-1 | TGCGCCAGCAGTCAAATAAGGGTGGGGAGCTCTGGGGCCAACGTCCTGACTTTC | CASSQIRVGSSGANVLTF
once | . | TRBJ2-1 | TRBV10-2 | TGCGCCAGTGGCGGGATTCCTTTAGGCAATGAGCAGTTCTTC | CASGGIPLGNEQFF
. | TRBD2 | TRBJ2-3 | TRBV7-2 | TGTGCCAGCAGCTTACGTGGGACTAGCGGGGGAACAGATACGCAGTATTTT | CASSLRGTSGGTDTQYF
. | . | TRBJ1-1 | TRBV25-1 | TGTGCCAGCAGCCCGGCGGGAGGGACTGAAGCTTTCTTT | CASSPAGGTEAFF
few | TRBD1 | TRBJ1-5 | TRBV19 | TGTGCCAGTGTCGACAGGGGCAATCAGCCCCAGCATTTT | CASVDRGNQPQHF
. | TRBD2 | TRBJ2-3 | TRBV19 | TGTGCCAGTAGTACCCCGACTAGCAGGCGCCAGGGAGATACGCAGTATTTT | CASSTPTSRRQGDTQYF
. | TRBD1 | TRBJ1-1 | TRBV18 | TGTGCCAGCTCCCAGAAGACAGGGAATTTAGGCACTGAAGCTTTCTTT | CASSQKTGNLGTEAFF
. | . | TRBJ2-5 | TRBV7-3 | TGTGCCAGCAGCCCGAGCACCCAAGAGACCCAGTACTTC | CASSPSTQETQYF
. | . | TRBJ1-6 | TRBV7-9 | TGTGCCAGCAGTTTCCGCGCTTCGAGCTCCTATAATTCACCCCTCCACTTT | CASSFRASSSYNSPLHF
. | TRBD1 | TRBJ2-1 | TRBV28 | TGTGCCAGCAGTCACCAGGGGGATTTCTACAATGAGCAGTTCTTC | CASSHQGDFYNEQFF
. | TRBD1 | TRBJ1-2 | TRBV3-1/TRBV3-2 | TGTGCCAGCAGCCAAGACCACAGGGGGCGAAACACCTTC | CASSQDHRGRNTF
. | TRBD1 | TRBJ1-2 | TRBV5-4 | TGTGCCAGCAGCCAGGGGGAGTTCTATGGCTACACCTTC | CASSQGEFYGYTF
. | . | TRBJ1-1 | TRBV7-9 | TGTGCCAGCAGCCCTGGGGGCGTCGAAGCTTTCTTT | CASSPGGVEAFF
. | TRBD1 | TRBJ1-2 | TRBV28 | TGTGCCAGCAGTTTGGCGGGACAGGGTAACTATGGCTACACCTTC | CASSLAGQGNYGYTF
. | . | TRBJ2-7 | TRBV3-1/TRBV3-2 | TGTGCCAGCAGCCCCGGGATCTCCTACGAGCAGTACTTC | CASSPGISYEQYF
. | . | TRBJ1-5 | TRBV28 | TGTGCCAGCAGTTTCAATGCTAACCAGCCCCAGCATTTT | CASSFNANQPQHF
. | . | TRBJ1-2 | TRBV4-1 | TGCGCCAGCAGCCAAGGGTCGGTCAGGGGCTGGGATGGCTACACCTTC | CASSQGSVRGWDGYTF
. | TRBD1 | TRBJ1-1 | TRBV9 | TGTGCCAGCAGCGTAGAAGGGACAGGACTTATGAACACTGAAGCTTTCTTT | CASSVEGTGLMNTEAFF
. | . | TRBJ2-7 | TRBV2 | TGTGCCAGCAGTGAAGTCAGGGGCTACGAGCAGTACTTC | CASSEVRGYEQYF